Described below is a single T cell receptor beta chain sequence and its context. The antigen remains undetermined. This sample was included in a study of shared clonotypes between healthy human individuals. Overall study results and limits: Relative to clonotypes present in all four donors, those not shared had lower generation probabilities.

Splitting of CD4+ cells produced CD45RA+ naive and CD45RA-negative memory subsets. The data were produced by immunoSEQ multiplex PCR, yet TCRdb's version contains in-frame clones alone and is incomplete. The sample has around 700,000 clones; 55% to 85% are singletons. Trimming cost V 0 bases and J 9 bases; bases outside gene matches: 9. Germline V gene lookup returns CDR1 MGHRA and CDR2 YSYEKL. The CDR3 is 16 residues long. The source of this sequence is a woman in her twenties or thirties in good health. The chain carries TRBV4-1 and TRBJ2-4; 9 bases are shared with TRBD2. Sequencing input: memory CD4+ T cells sorted from blood. The sample's subset: CD45RA-negative fraction. DNA for the CDR3: TGCGCCAGCAGCCAAGACGGGGCGGGAGGGGGCGTCATTCAGTACTTC. Encoded protein: CASSQDGAGGGVIQYF.